The clone carrying this T cell receptor beta chain turned up a few times. This record belongs to a study of regulatory T cells in long-lasting Graves disease. After removal of 5 bases from V and 5 bases from J, the junction contained 11 bases not matched to a gene. The CDR3 runs to 17 residues. Germline CDR1 is SGHTA and CDR2 is FQGNSA. Time point of the sample: persistent/refractory GD, antithyroid drugs over 5 years with positive TRAb. Scientists built the TCR library using RNA that was extracted from PBMCs. Construction of the TCR beta libraries employed iRepertoire HTBI primers in conjunction with Arm-PCR of CDR3 regions. From the multiplex PCR reads, TCRdb called clonotypes with MiXCR, one entry per CDR3 protein. The table has 700,000 or so distinct CDR3 sequences, about 30% seen once.

The TCR sequence derives from a female donor with Graves disease. Sequencing used peripheral blood mononuclear cells (PBMCs), obtained when the disease was refractory, from a patient treated with antithyroid drugs. The chain is built from TRBV7-2 and TRBJ2-2, with 10 bases aligning to TRBD2. CDR3 region: CASSLSSGSLRTGELFF. CDR3 coding DNA: TGTGCCAGCAGCCTGTCTAGCGGGAGCTTAAGAACCGGGGAGCTGTTTTTT.